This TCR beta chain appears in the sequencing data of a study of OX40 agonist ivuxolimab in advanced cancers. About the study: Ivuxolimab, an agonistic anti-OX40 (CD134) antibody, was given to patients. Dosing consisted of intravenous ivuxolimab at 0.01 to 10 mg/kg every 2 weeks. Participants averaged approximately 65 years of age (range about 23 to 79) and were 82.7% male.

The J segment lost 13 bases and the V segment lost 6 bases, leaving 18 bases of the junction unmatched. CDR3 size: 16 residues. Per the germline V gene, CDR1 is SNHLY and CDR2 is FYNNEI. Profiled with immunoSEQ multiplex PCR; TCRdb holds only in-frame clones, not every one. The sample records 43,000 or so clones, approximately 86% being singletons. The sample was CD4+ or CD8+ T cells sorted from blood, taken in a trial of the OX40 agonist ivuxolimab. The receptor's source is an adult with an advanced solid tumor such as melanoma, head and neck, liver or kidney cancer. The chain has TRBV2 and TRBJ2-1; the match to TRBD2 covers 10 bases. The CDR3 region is CASRSTLAGELTAQFF. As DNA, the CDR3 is TGTGCCAGCAGGTCAACCCTAGCGGGAGAACTAACGGCCCAGTTCTTC.